This T cell receptor beta chain originates from a study of shared clonotypes between healthy human individuals. Germline CDR1 MNHEY, CDR2 SVGAGI. V gave up 6 bases and J gave up 8 bases, with 16 bases separating them. This CDR3 has 13 amino acids. Here immunoSEQ multiplex PCR was the method, and the copy in TCRdb shows in-frame clones only, minus some. Counted here are about 2,500,000 clones, roughly 92% occurring once; the ten biggest clones make up 0.11% to 0.15%. The clonotype was recovered from a man between 18 and 35 years old in good health. Sequencing input: naive CD4+ T cells sorted from blood. Specified subset: CD45RA+ positively selected. The chain couples TRBV6-5 to TRBJ1-2; D gene unclear. CDR3 nucleotide sequence: TGTGCCAGCAGCACTCCGCCGGCTATCGGCTACACCTTC. Its translation: CASSTPPAIGYTF.